The clone carrying this T cell receptor (beta chain) has more than one count but fewer than ten. The antigen is undetermined. These donors counted as nominally healthy when sampled, but unrecorded immune exposures were likely. This entry comes from a study of cytomegalovirus exposure and HLA in healthy donors. The PCR ran on 60 Vbeta and 13 Jbeta primers. Here immunoSEQ multiplex PCR was the method, and the copy in TCRdb shows in-frame clones only, minus some. The table has 130,000 to 150,000 clones, 80% seen once. Study findings and constraints: In presence/absence analyses, roughly uniform sequencing depth across donors was assumed.

Sequencing was done on a sample of PBMCs. This clonotype was sampled from a man aged 30 to 45 in good health and CMV-seronegative.

The CDR3 DNA follows: TGTGCCAGCAGTGAGGGACTAGCGGGAGGTCGTCGGAACAATGAGCAGTTCTTC. Its translation is CASSEGLAGGRRNNEQFF. The V call is TRBV2, the J call TRBJ2-1, with 15 bases fitting TRBD2. The CDR3 consists of 18 residues. In germline, CDR1 is SNHLY, CDR2 FYNNEI. The V and J ends lost 3 bases and 5 bases, in that order; junction bases with no gene match: 8. The whole variable domain, remainder taken from reference TRBV2 and TRBJ2-1, is EPEVTQTPSHQVTQMGQEVILRCVPISNHLYFYWYRQILGQKVEFLVSFYNNEISEKSEIFDDQFSVERPDGSNFTLKIRSTKLEDSAMYFCASSEGLAGGRRNNEQFFGPGTRLTVL.